These 23 T cell receptor beta chains were all obtained from the same sample, sequenced in a study of regulatory T cells in long-lasting Graves disease. Researchers made TCR beta libraries by using iRepertoire HTBI primers and running Arm-PCR on CDR3 regions. TCRdb ran MiXCR on the multiplex PCR reads and lists one entry per CDR3 protein. The sample holds 350,000 to 550,000 distinct CDR3 sequences, around 15% seen once. Time point of the sample: newly diagnosed GD, antithyroid drugs for less than 3 months. Making the TCR library involved RNA that had been extracted from PBMCs. This sample was also put to use in a study of T cells in Graves' hyperthyroidism and ophthalmopathy.

Material: peripheral blood mononuclear cells (PBMCs), obtained at new diagnosis, from a patient treated with antithyroid drugs. All receptors derive from a woman in her late teens or twenties with Graves disease.

The rearrangement uses TRBV19 and TRBJ1-6; TRBD1 might be the D (6 bases). Between the trimmed V and J ends, which lost 3 bases and 10 bases, there was a span of 13 bases. This CDR3 comprises 14 residues. CDR1 and CDR2 from the germline V gene are LNHDA and SQIVND (reference sequence). This chain's CDR3 is CASSMVRGYSPLHF. The DNA of the CDR3 is TGTGCCAGTAGTATGGTCAGGGGCTACTCACCCCTCCACTTT. Full variable domain (rest looked up from reference TRBV19 and TRBJ1-6): DGGITQSPKYLFRKEGQNVTLSCEQNLNHDAMYWYRQDPGQGLRLIYYSQIVNDFQKGDIAEGYSVSREKKESFPLTVTSAQKNPTAFYLCASSMVRGYSPLHFGNGTRLTVT.

The sample holds a few counts of this clonotype. This chain uses TRBV7-9 with TRBJ2-2; unclear D gene. This CDR3 comprises 17 residues. Germline values: CDR1 SEHNR, CDR2 FQNEAQ (reference sequence). The V and J ends lost 2 bases and 0 bases respectively, with 13 bases between them. Written as DNA, the CDR3 is TGTGCCAGCAGCTTATCCCGTGGGTTAGCGAACACCGGGGAGCTGTTTTTT. Protein sequence: CASSLSRGLANTGELFF.

This clonotype showed up many times. This chain connects TRBV11-2 to TRBJ1-1; D unclear. Germline assignment: CDR1 SGHAT and CDR2 FQNNGV. V was cut by 5 bases and J by 7 bases, with 8 bases left in between. The CDR3 spans 11 residues. Here the CDR3 reads CASSPSYEAFF. DNA of the CDR3: TGTGCCAGCAGCCCTAGTTATGAAGCTTTCTTT.

This chain uses TRBV30 with TRBJ1-1, with D unclear. Trimming took off 2 bases at V and 4 bases at J, with 11 bases between the two ends. This CDR3 has 13 amino acids. Germline assignment: CDR1 GTSNPN and CDR2 SVGIG (reference sequence). This CDR3 reads CAWSHGSATEAFF. DNA of the CDR3: TGTGCCTGGAGTCATGGTAGCGCCACTGAAGCTTTCTTT.

This clonotype was detected a few times. The chain employs TRBV24-1 and TRBJ2-2; possible D gene TRBD1, 7 bases. Trimming left V 1 base short and J 5 bases short, with 19 bases between. Germline CDR1 and CDR2: KGHDR and SFDVKD. The CDR3 runs to 18 residues. CDR3 DNA: TGTGCCACCAGTGATTTTAGGGGGGACAGTCGAACAACCGGGGAGCTGTTTTTT. Protein: CATSDFRGDSRTTGELFF.

This clonotype turned up a few times. This sequence joins TRBV12-3 or TRBV12-4 and TRBJ2-5; the D gene is possibly TRBD2 (5 bases). This CDR3 has 14 residues. Trimming cost V 6 bases and J 5 bases, with 16 bases left between them. CDR3 protein: CASRDQLGSETQYF. As DNA, the CDR3 is TGTGCCAGCAGGGACCAACTAGGGTCGGAGACCCAGTACTTC.

V is TRBV4-2 and J is TRBJ1-1; 8 nucleotides line up with TRBD1. The V and J ends lost 4 bases and 0 bases, in that order; junction bases with no gene match: 10. Germline-derived CDR1 and CDR2 are LGHNA and YNFKEQ. The CDR3 consists of 17 residues. The CDR3, as DNA: TGTGCCAGCAGCCCCTATCTCACGACAGGGGTGAACACTGAAGCTTTCTTT. Translated, it gives CASSPYLTTGVNTEAFF.

The V gene is TRBV5-1, the J gene TRBJ2-3; 10 bases fit TRBD2. Germline CDR1 SGHRS, CDR2 YFSETQ. Unmatched junction bases numbered 11, after V lost 4 bases and J lost 0 bases. The CDR3 consists of 18 residues. CDR3 region: CASSHYPSGSFSTDTQYF. As DNA, the CDR3 is TGCGCCAGCAGCCATTATCCTAGCGGGAGTTTCAGCACAGATACGCAGTATTTT.

The sample holds many counts of this clonotype. The J gene is TRBJ2-1, the V gene TRBV11-3, with 7 nucleotides matching TRBD2. The J segment lost 9 bases and the V segment lost 0 bases, leaving 8 bases of the junction unmatched. This CDR3 is 15 amino acids long. Germline V lookup: CDR1 SGHNT, CDR2 YENEEA. CDR3 loop: CASSLDSQREVEQFF. CDR3 coding DNA: TGTGCCAGCAGCTTAGATTCCCAGCGGGAAGTTGAGCAGTTCTTC.

This clonotype was detected a few times. The gene calls are TRBV6-1 and TRBJ1-5; TRBD1 matches 8 bases. Germline CDR1 MNHNS, CDR2 SASEGT. V shed 6 bases, J shed 2 bases, and the junction held 6 bases outside the gene matches. The CDR3 loop spans 15 amino acids. This chain's CDR3 is CASSNRGQGNQPQHF. The CDR3 bases are TGTGCCAGCAGCAACAGGGGACAGGGCAATCAGCCCCAGCATTTT.

This chain connects TRBV18 to TRBJ2-7; weak D call: TRBD1 (5 bases). This CDR3 spans 15 amino acids. Trimming took 2 bases from V and 0 from J, leaving 11 bases between them. CDR1 is KGHSH and CDR2 is LQKENI in the germline V gene. In DNA form, the CDR3 reads TGTGCCAGCTCACCAGGTTCCAGGGACTCCTACGAGCAGTACTTC. Translating gives CASSPGSRDSYEQYF. Supplemented by reference TRBV18 and TRBJ2-7, the full variable domain reads NAGVMQNPRHLVRRRGQEARLRCSPMKGHSHVYWYRQLPEEGLKFMVYLQKENIIDESGMPKERFSAEFPKEGPSILRIQQVVRGDSAAYFCASSPGSRDSYEQYFGPGTRLTVT.

In its sample, this clonotype was seen a few times. V gene TRBV19 combines with J gene TRBJ1-6, with TRBD1 identical over 9 bases. The ends lost 4 bases at V and 15 bases at J; junction bases unmatched: 16. Looked up from germline, CDR1 is LNHDA and CDR2 is SQIVND (reference sequence). The length of the CDR3 is 16 residues. The CDR3 here is CASSTQGALLARLLHF. Here the CDR3 DNA reads TGTGCCAGTAGTACACAGGGGGCGCTTCTGGCTCGACTCCTCCACTTT.

J is TRBJ1-4 and V is TRBV29-1; weak D call: TRBD1 (5 bases). Germline CDR1 and CDR2: SQVTM and ANQGSEA. This CDR3 is built from 14 residues. Trimming took 4 bases from V and 6 from J, leaving 15 bases between them. The CDR3 DNA reads TGCAGCGTTGGCCGGGACCTCCGAGATGAAAAACTGTTTTTT. Protein product: CSVGRDLRDEKLFF.

The sample holds many counts of this clonotype. The V call is TRBV20-1, the J call TRBJ2-3; D is undetermined. V was shortened by 0 bases and J by 0 bases, with 7 bases between the two germline ends. The CDR3 contains 14 residues. From germline, CDR1 is DFQATT and CDR2 SNEGSKA (reference sequence). The CDR3 protein is CSARDMGSTDTQYF. The CDR3 DNA reads as TGCAGTGCTAGAGATATGGGGAGCACAGATACGCAGTATTTT.

The table lists this clonotype with many counts. This sequence joins TRBV5-1 and TRBJ1-2; 8 positions match TRBD1. V shed 4 bases and J 2 bases; nucleotides not matched to a gene: 10. Germline V gene data show CDR1 as SGHRS and CDR2 as YFSETQ. The CDR3 spans 16 residues. The CDR3 sequence: CASSPGTGASNYGYTF. The CDR3 bases are TGCGCCAGCAGCCCGGGGACAGGAGCTTCAAACTATGGCTACACCTTC. Filled out from reference TRBV5-1 and TRBJ1-2, the complete variable domain reads KAGVTQTPRYLIKTRGQQVTLSCSPISGHRSVSWYQQTPGQGLQFLFEYFSETQRNKGNFPGRFSGRQFSNSRSEMNVSTLELGDSALYLCASSPGTGASNYGYTFGSGTRLTVV.

V gene TRBV3-1 combines with J gene TRBJ1-1; D not certain. The germline gives CDR1 LGHDT, CDR2 YNNKEL (reference sequence). V was trimmed by 1 base and J by 5 bases, leaving 5 bases between them. The CDR3 has 12 amino acids. CDR3: CASSQVPTEAFF. The CDR3 DNA is TGTGCCAGCAGCCAAGTACCGACTGAAGCTTTCTTT.

The chain has TRBV19 and TRBJ2-3; unclear D gene. The CDR3 has 13 residues. Per germline, CDR1 LNHDA and CDR2 SQIVND (reference sequence). V lost 5 bases, J lost 6 bases, and 12 bases lay in between. CDR3 in amino acids: CASSPRLGDTQYF. In DNA form, the CDR3 reads TGTGCCAGTAGTCCCCGGTTGGGGGATACGCAGTATTTT.

This clonotype was counted ten times or more. This chain links TRBV12-3 or TRBV12-4 with TRBJ2-3; D may be TRBD2 (6 bases). V was pared by 3 bases and J by 3 bases, with 19 bases between. The CDR3 totals 17 residues. The CDR3 is CASSFRVMEGKTDTQYF. The CDR3 bases are TGTGCCAGCAGTTTCAGGGTTATGGAGGGTAAGACAGATACGCAGTATTTT.

V and J are TRBV3-1 and TRBJ1-6; D not resolved. The CDR3 is 14 amino acids. V was cut by 0 bases and J by 6 bases, with 6 bases left in between. The germline gives CDR1 LGHDT, CDR2 YNNKEL (reference sequence). This CDR3 is CASSQEGFNSPLHF. In DNA, the CDR3 is TGTGCCAGCAGCCAAGAAGGCTTTAATTCACCCCTCCACTTT.

CDR3 in amino acids: CSVAVMQETQYF. For the CDR3, the DNA is TGCAGCGTGGCGGTGATGCAAGAGACCCAGTACTTC. The J gene is TRBJ2-5, the V gene TRBV29-1; D is undetermined. Germline CDR1 reads SQVTM; CDR2 reads ANQGSEA. V was trimmed by 6 bases and J by 2 bases, leaving 10 bases between them. CDR3 length: 12 amino acids.

Of note for this clonotype: A far larger clone differs by one base, so this is likely a read error. This sequence joins TRBV28 and TRBJ2-7; 8 bases match TRBD1. There are 13 residues in the CDR3. Germline-derived CDR1 and CDR2 are MDHEN and SYDVKM. The CDR3 protein is CASGQGEYYEEYF. The DNA for the CDR3 is TGTGCCAGCGGACAGGGAGAGTACTACGAGGAGTACTTC.

This clonotype has only a few counts. This sequence joins TRBV3-1 and TRBJ2-7, with D unclear. CDR3 size: 14 residues. Trimming pared 0 bases from V and 3 bases from J, leaving 9 bases between. Germline V gene data show CDR1 as LGHDT and CDR2 as YNNKEL (reference sequence). CDR3: CASSQDGRLYEQYF. In DNA form, the CDR3 reads TGTGCCAGCAGCCAAGATGGGCGGCTCTACGAGCAGTACTTC.

This clonotype was counted ten times or more. V is TRBV28 and J is TRBJ1-2; perhaps TRBD1 as D (6 bases). This CDR3 region has 12 residues. The V end lost 7 bases, the J end lost 4 bases, and 10 bases lay between the germline ends. CDR1 is MDHEN, CDR2 SYDVKM, per germline. In DNA, the CDR3 is TGTGCCAGCATAGGACAGATCTATGGCTACACCTTC. Encoded protein: CASIGQIYGYTF.